Sequencing of this T cell receptor beta chain was carried out in a study of blood T cells in healthy people across ages. Through a sample-barcoded 5' primer and a J-beta primer mix, a second PCR was run for roughly 6 to 12 cycles. From the 5' RACE reads, TCRdb called clonotypes with MiXCR, one entry per CDR3 protein. The data contain some 800,000 distinct CDR3 sequences, 20% to 25% of them singletons. The V end lost 3 bases, the J end lost 8 bases, and 25 bases lay between the germline ends. This CDR3 spans 16 amino acids. The germline CDR1 and CDR2 sequences are GTSNPN and SVGIG (reference sequence). Remarks on this clonotype: Its antigen is not identified.

Study results and limitations: Total diversity from one million sequenced T cells was likely underestimated. Naive T cell percentage by flow cytometry tracked strongly with beta diversity.

The same specimen was also included in a second study, on T cells of mothers and their children. As reported in that work: Barcodes and 2-4 random nucleotides were added by M1S in the second PCR. Comparable shaping of TCR recombination output by thymic selection was observed in related and unrelated pairs.

The TCR originated in a boy aged 5-17 years in good health. The specimen was blood. The gene calls are TRBV30 and TRBJ1-2; D may be TRBD1 (5 bases). Written as DNA, the CDR3 is TGTGCCTGGAGCCCGGGGCTGTCCTGGGTGGACTCGGGCTACACCTTC. Its protein is CAWSPGLSWVDSGYTF.